This T cell receptor (beta chain) was captured by sequencing in a study of cytomegalovirus exposure and HLA in healthy donors. This clone was detected only once. Antigen unknown. PCR primers comprised 60 Vbeta and 13 Jbeta primers. Data came from immunoSEQ multiplex PCR; TCRdb stores just in-frame clones and leaves some out. This table holds over 65,000 clones, 67% found once. CDR3 length equals 16 residues. Trimming stripped 4 bases from V and 4 bases from J, with 17 bases between. CDR1 and CDR2 (germline): MNHEY, SVGAGI. Notes on the study in general: Specific recognition of CMV antigens was confirmed in vitro for three chains (all CMV-associated). Available immune exposure information was restricted to CMV serostatus only. It has been reported that TCR beta sequences accurately predicted the HLA-A and HLA-B alleles of most subjects. Sequencing had likely introduced a cluster of highly shared sequence variants as an artifact.

Sequenced input: PBMCs. The sequence derives from a woman between 50 and 59 years old in good health and CMV-seropositive. The V gene is TRBV6-5, the J gene TRBJ1-5; D is possibly TRBD1 (6 bases). The CDR3: CASSLSGGATNQPQHF. CDR3 in DNA: TGTGCCAGCAGTTTGTCTGGGGGGGCAACGAATCAGCCCCAGCATTTT.